This is a list of T cell receptor beta chains from one sample in a study of blood T cell repertoires in COVID-19. Profiling relied on immunoSEQ multiplex PCR, and the TCRdb table lists in-frame clones only, not all of them. The sample has roughly 69,000 clones, 88% seen once. Sequencing used peripheral blood. The receptors here all came from a human donor in a cohort sampled during active COVID-19. The CDR3 runs from the conserved cysteine through the conserved F or W. A D gene is named only where the DNA matches it firmly. The size entry is marked missing in some rows and otherwise reads once, few, many or a size class.

abundance: NA; j_gene: TRBJ2-1; d_gene: NA; v_gene: TRBV7-9; CDR3nt: TGTGCCAGCAGCTTACAGGCGTCAATCTACAATGAGCAGTTCTTC; CDR3aa: CASSLQASIYNEQFF
abundance: NA; j_gene: TRBJ1-4; d_gene: TRBD1; v_gene: TRBV4-1; CDR3nt: TGCGCCAGCAGCCCATCAGGGGGCGCGTTTGAAAAACTGTTTTTT; CDR3aa: CASSPSGGAFEKLFF
abundance: NA; j_gene: TRBJ1-2; d_gene: NA; v_gene: TRBV19; CDR3nt: TGTGCCAGTAGGTTGAGGGATAACTATGGCTACACCTTC; CDR3aa: CASRLRDNYGYTF
abundance: few; j_gene: TRBJ2-2; d_gene: NA; v_gene: TRBV27; CDR3nt: TGTGCCAGCAGTTTGATGGCTAGATTGAACACCGGGGAGCTGTTTTTT; CDR3aa: CASSLMARLNTGELFF
abundance: NA; j_gene: TRBJ2-7; d_gene: TRBD2; v_gene: TRBV3-1/TRBV3-2; CDR3nt: TGTGCCAGCAGCCAAGGCGGGAGAAACGAGCAGTACTTC; CDR3aa: CASSQGGRNEQYF
abundance: NA; j_gene: TRBJ2-5; d_gene: NA; v_gene: TRBV18; CDR3nt: TGTGCCAGCTCACCACCGGTTCGGGGGGCCCAAGAGACCCAGTACTTC; CDR3aa: CASSPPVRGAQETQYF
abundance: NA; j_gene: TRBJ1-1; d_gene: TRBD1; v_gene: TRBV5-8; CDR3nt: TGTGCCAGCATCCAGGACAGGGTCGCCACTGAAGCTTTCTTT; CDR3aa: CASIQDRVATEAFF
abundance: NA; j_gene: TRBJ1-1; d_gene: NA; v_gene: TRBV4-1; CDR3nt: TGCGCCAGCAGCCAAGATAGATTCACTGAAGCTTTCTTT; CDR3aa: CASSQDRFTEAFF
abundance: once; j_gene: TRBJ1-2; d_gene: NA; v_gene: TRBV12-3/TRBV12-4; CDR3nt: TGTGCCAGCAGCGACACGAACTATGGCTACACCTTC; CDR3aa: CASSDTNYGYTF
abundance: NA; j_gene: TRBJ1-2; d_gene: TRBD1; v_gene: TRBV28; CDR3nt: TGTGCCAGCACCACCGGCGGGACAGCCTATGGCTACACCTTC; CDR3aa: CASTTGGTAYGYTF
abundance: NA; j_gene: TRBJ2-3; d_gene: NA; v_gene: TRBV5-1; CDR3nt: TGCGCCAGCAGCCAACAGGGAACGATTGAACGACGCACAGATACGCAGTATTTT; CDR3aa: CASSQQGTIERRTDTQYF
abundance: once; j_gene: TRBJ1-5; d_gene: NA; v_gene: TRBV19; CDR3nt: TGTGCCAGTAGTATTAGAAACAGGGAACAGCCCCAGCATTTT; CDR3aa: CASSIRNREQPQHF
abundance: once; j_gene: TRBJ1-3; d_gene: NA; v_gene: TRBV7-9; CDR3nt: TGTGCCAGCAGCGCTATTCCTCCGGGCTCTGGAAACACCATATATTTT; CDR3aa: CASSAIPPGSGNTIYF
abundance: NA; j_gene: TRBJ2-1; d_gene: TRBD2; v_gene: TRBV6-5; CDR3nt: TGTGCCAGCAGGCCCGGGACTAGCGGGATGAATGAGCAGTTCTTC; CDR3aa: CASRPGTSGMNEQFF
abundance: NA; j_gene: TRBJ2-3; d_gene: NA; v_gene: TRBV7-7; CDR3nt: TGTGCCAGCAGCTTAGTGACTCCATACGCCACAGATACGCAGTATTTT; CDR3aa: CASSLVTPYATDTQYF
abundance: NA; j_gene: TRBJ2-4; d_gene: TRBD1; v_gene: TRBV6-5; CDR3nt: TGTGCCAGCAGTCGGGGACAGGGACAAAACATTCAGTACTTC; CDR3aa: CASSRGQGQNIQYF
abundance: NA; j_gene: TRBJ2-2; d_gene: TRBD1; v_gene: TRBV19; CDR3nt: TGTGCCAGTAGTTCCCGACAGGGATATACCGGGGAGCTGTTTTTT; CDR3aa: CASSSRQGYTGELFF
abundance: NA; j_gene: TRBJ2-3; d_gene: TRBD2; v_gene: TRBV7-2; CDR3nt: TGTGCCAGCAGCTTAGTGGCTAGCGGACCAGATACGCAGTATTTT; CDR3aa: CASSLVASGPDTQYF
abundance: NA; j_gene: TRBJ1-2; d_gene: TRBD1; v_gene: TRBV23-1; CDR3nt: TGCGCCAGCAGTCCTCACTCTGGACAGGGGGTGCCTATATCAAACTATGGCTACACCTTC; CDR3aa: CASSPHSGQGVPISNYGYTF
abundance: NA; j_gene: TRBJ2-7; d_gene: NA; v_gene: TRBV29-1; CDR3nt: TGCAGCGTCTTACCGACTATGGGACACGGAAAATCCTACGAGCAGTACTTC; CDR3aa: CSVLPTMGHGKSYEQYF
abundance: NA; j_gene: TRBJ2-1; d_gene: NA; v_gene: TRBV5-1; CDR3nt: TGCGCCAGCAGCCCTGGGGGACTTGATTACAATGAGCAGTTCTTC; CDR3aa: CASSPGGLDYNEQFF
abundance: NA; j_gene: TRBJ2-1; d_gene: TRBD2; v_gene: TRBV4-2; CDR3nt: TGTGCCAGCAGCCAGATTAGCGGGGGGGAAACCAATGAGCAGTTCTTC; CDR3aa: CASSQISGGETNEQFF
abundance: NA; j_gene: TRBJ2-3; d_gene: NA; v_gene: TRBV6-2/TRBV6-3; CDR3nt: TGTGCCAGCAGCTCATACCAGGGTGGGGGCACAGATACGCAGTATTTT; CDR3aa: CASSSYQGGGTDTQYF
abundance: NA; j_gene: TRBJ1-3; d_gene: TRBD1; v_gene: TRBV19; CDR3nt: TGTGCCAGTATTTCCGGGACAGCTTCTGGAAACACCATATATTTT; CDR3aa: CASISGTASGNTIYF
abundance: NA; j_gene: TRBJ2-1; d_gene: TRBD1; v_gene: TRBV18; CDR3nt: TGTGCCAGCTCGCGTCCGGGACAGGGGCATCATGAGCAGTTCTTC; CDR3aa: CASSRPGQGHHEQFF
abundance: once; j_gene: TRBJ2-3; d_gene: NA; v_gene: TRBV18; CDR3nt: TGTGCCAGTTTACTCAGCGGGCCCCGCACAGATACGCAGTATTTT; CDR3aa: CASLLSGPRTDTQYF
abundance: NA; j_gene: TRBJ1-4; d_gene: NA; v_gene: TRBV4-3; CDR3nt: TGCGCCAGCAGCCAAGGGGGCGGAGGGTATGAAAAACTGTTTTTT; CDR3aa: CASSQGGGGYEKLFF
abundance: NA; j_gene: TRBJ2-3; d_gene: TRBD1; v_gene: TRBV7-9; CDR3nt: TGTGCCAGCAGCTTGGGACAGAGCACAGATACGCAGTATTTT; CDR3aa: CASSLGQSTDTQYF
abundance: NA; j_gene: TRBJ1-1; d_gene: NA; v_gene: TRBV10-1; CDR3nt: TGCGCCAGCAGCGTCCCTAATAGACTAGGGCGTGCTTTCTTT; CDR3aa: CASSVPNRLGRAFF
abundance: NA; j_gene: TRBJ1-2; d_gene: TRBD1; v_gene: TRBV4-1; CDR3nt: TGCGCCAGCAGCCGAACCGCGGGACAGGGGAATTATGGCTACACCTTC; CDR3aa: CASSRTAGQGNYGYTF
abundance: NA; j_gene: TRBJ1-1; d_gene: NA; v_gene: TRBV27; CDR3nt: TGTGCCAGCAGTCAGCGGTCTAACTTAGACACTGAAGCTTTCTTT; CDR3aa: CASSQRSNLDTEAFF
abundance: NA; j_gene: TRBJ1-3; d_gene: TRBD1; v_gene: TRBV19; CDR3nt: TGTGCCAGCGCCGGACAGGGTGGAAACACCATATATTTT; CDR3aa: CASAGQGGNTIYF
abundance: NA; j_gene: TRBJ1-1; d_gene: NA; v_gene: TRBV9; CDR3nt: TGTGCCAGCAGCGTAGTTGGCCCCAGGGCTGAAGCTTTCTTT; CDR3aa: CASSVVGPRAEAFF
abundance: NA; j_gene: TRBJ1-2; d_gene: TRBD1; v_gene: TRBV13; CDR3nt: TGTGCCAGCAGCCTGGAAGACAGGGGCTATGGCTACACCTTC; CDR3aa: CASSLEDRGYGYTF
abundance: NA; j_gene: TRBJ1-6; d_gene: TRBD1; v_gene: TRBV6-6; CDR3nt: TGTGCCAGCAGACGGGACAGGGGTAATTCACCCCTCCACTTT; CDR3aa: CASRRDRGNSPLHF
abundance: once; j_gene: TRBJ1-1; d_gene: TRBD1; v_gene: TRBV7-9; CDR3nt: TGTGCCAGCAGCTTGGACCTAGGACAGGTGAACACTGAAGCTTTCTTT; CDR3aa: CASSLDLGQVNTEAFF
abundance: NA; j_gene: TRBJ1-1; d_gene: TRBD1; v_gene: TRBV7-9; CDR3nt: TGTGCCAGCAGCCGTACGAGGGGGCACACTGAAGCTTTCTTT; CDR3aa: CASSRTRGHTEAFF
abundance: few; j_gene: TRBJ2-7; d_gene: NA; v_gene: TRBV7-6; CDR3nt: TGTGCCAGCAGCCCCCGGACTGAGGCGGACGAGCAGTACTTC; CDR3aa: CASSPRTEADEQYF
abundance: NA; j_gene: TRBJ2-5; d_gene: NA; v_gene: TRBV6-2/TRBV6-3; CDR3nt: TGTGCCAGCAGTTACTCGACGGGGTCTAAAGAGACCCAGTACTTC; CDR3aa: CASSYSTGSKETQYF
abundance: NA; j_gene: TRBJ2-1; d_gene: NA; v_gene: TRBV7-9; CDR3nt: TGTGCCAGCAGCTTAGAGGGAGTGGAGTTCTTC; CDR3aa: CASSLEGVEFF